This TCR beta chain appears in the sequencing data of a study of metastatic and nonmetastatic thyroid tumors. At the level of the study: From malignant and benign thyroid patients, repertoires in blood and in tumor or nodule tissue were compared. Study results and limitations: It was reportedly found that TCR beta diversity was significantly higher in malignant thyroid tumors than in benign nodules, a difference seen in both blood and tumor samples.

This clone was detected a few times. Its antigen remains unidentified. Patients had received no treatment of any kind before thyroid surgery. The germline V gene encodes CDR1 MNHEY and CDR2 SVGAGI. The CDR3 is 18 amino acids. Trimming cost V 6 bases and J 0 bases, with 23 bases left between them. As originally analysed: A classifier of distant metastasis in papillary thyroid cancer was built from CDR3 differences (across clinicopathological groups). TCRdb re-called clones from the PCR reads using MiXCR. The V and J calls were determined by TCRdb, not by the authors. The sample holds around 20,000 clones; approximately 30% are singletons and the top ten take 13% to 15%.

Sample: blood. The clonotype was recovered from a female donor with papillary thyroid cancer or a benign thyroid nodule (not recorded which). Some clones in this sample may be carry-over from other donors' samples. The chain recombines TRBV6-5 with TRBJ1-2; D is perhaps TRBD1 (6 bases). Here the CDR3 reads CASRQSGTQRSSNYGYTF. As DNA, the CDR3 is TGTGCCAGCAGACAATCCGGGACACAGAGAAGTTCTAACTATGGCTACACCTTC.